The sequence of this TCR beta chain was determined in a study of cytomegalovirus exposure and HLA in healthy donors. Study-level results: The study designated 150 or so TCR beta chains cytomegalovirus-associated. There were three CMV-associated chains whose specificity for CMV antigens was confirmed in vitro. For most TCR sequences rarity was the rule, although some public TCRs occurred in many donors.

As to this clone: Its antigen is not identified.

The table came from immunoSEQ multiplex PCR; TCRdb's copy has only in-frame clones and leaves some out. The table lists 250,000 or so clones, 85% to 90% of them singletons. The CDR3 has 12 amino acids. V was trimmed by 3 bases and J by 6 bases, leaving 5 bases between them. Per germline, CDR1 SGHTA and CDR2 FQGNSA. V is TRBV7-2 and J is TRBJ2-2; D unresolved. This TCR was recovered from a woman in her late teens or twenties in good health and CMV-seronegative. What was sequenced was PBMCs. DNA for the CDR3: TGTGCCAGCAGCTTGTCAGCCGGGGAGCTGTTTTTT. It specifies CASSLSAGELFF.